This TCR beta chain was found in a study of T cells after yellow fever vaccination. Background on the study: For low cell numbers, libraries were made with SMART-Seq v4 Ultra Low Input.

A note on this clonotype: Its cognate antigen is unknown.

It was through 5'RACE template switching that TCR cDNA was made, with a universal primer site and UMIs added. TCRdb fed the 5' RACE reads into MiXCR, producing one record per CDR3 protein. The top ten clones hold roughly a sixth of a sample with about 430,000 distinct CDR3 sequences, roughly 20% of them seen once. Study-wide findings and caveats: Weaker, the secondary response had a peak occurring faster, on day 5 versus 15. Reappearance after the booster was seen for most primary-vaccination clones, at approximately 97% CD4 and about 90% CD8.

The germline gives CDR1 ENHRY, CDR2 SYGVKD. V was cut by 5 bases and J by 5 bases, with 7 bases left in between. The CDR3 has 12 amino acids. The chain uses TRBV10-3 and TRBJ1-5; no reliable D call. The clonotype was recovered from a man aged 18 to 29 who received the YFV17D yellow fever vaccine. Sequencing used PBMCs, obtained before the yellow fever booster vaccination. CDR3 nucleotides: TGTGCCATCAGTCTTGGGGATCAGCCCCAGCATTTT. Translated, it gives CAISLGDQPQHF.